This T cell receptor beta chain was captured by sequencing in a study of a mutant IDH1 vaccine in newly diagnosed glioma. Across the study: Vaccines began 4-6 weeks after radiotherapy alone, or with temozolomide cycles. It was radiotherapy, temozolomide, or both that patients received previously, with most receiving both. General study results and limits: Changes in top peripheral clonotypes did not appear linked to pseudoprogression.

Measured with immunoSEQ multiplex PCR; TCRdb has only the in-frame clones, and not every one. The sample gives about 32,000 clones, over 65% of which show up once; roughly 15% is in the top ten. Indicated time point: week 35, safety follow-up. Topical imiquimod was applied with each vaccine dose, which held 300 ug of mutant IDH1 20-mer peptide. New WHO grade 3 or 4 astrocytomas that were IDH1-mutant and ATRX-lost occurred in the donors. V was cut by 1 base and J by 6 bases, with 5 bases left in between. The CDR3 is 12 residues long. The V gene's germline CDR1 is SGHNT and CDR2 YYREEE (reference sequence). The table lists this clone with a few counts. What it binds is unknown.

Sequenced here: PBMCs, sampled from a glioma patient whose treatment included an IDH1 peptide vaccine. The sequence came from a man younger than 40 with glioma. The chain recombines TRBV5-4 with TRBJ1-5; TRBD1 might be the D (5 bases). CDR3 residues: CASSLRGQPQHF. Written as DNA, the CDR3 is TGTGCCAGCAGCTTGAGGGGTCAGCCCCAGCATTTT. The full variable domain, rest sourced from reference TRBV5-4 and TRBJ1-5, is ETGVTQSPTHLIKTRGQQVTLRCSSQSGHNTVSWYQQALGQGPQFIFQYYREEENGRGNFPPRFSGLQFPNYSSELNVNALELDDSALYLCASSLRGQPQHFGDGTRLSIL.